This TCR beta chain stems from a study of T-cell memory formation after mild COVID-19. Study at large: TCR clusters were largely donor specific.

V was pared by 0 bases and J by 8 bases, with 13 bases of the junction left unmatched. Germline V lookup: CDR1 SGHRS, CDR2 YFSETQ. The CDR3 runs to 17 residues. In the case of this clonotype: Its antigen remains unknown.

5'RACE with constant-segment primers yielded barcoded, UMI-tagged TCR alpha and TCR beta cDNA libraries. Via MiXCR, TCRdb re-called the 5' RACE reads, giving one row per CDR3 protein. The sample has 120,000 to 150,000 distinct CDR3 sequences; 5.5% to 7% are singletons. Study results and limitations: CD4/CD8 balance held among clones contracting day 15 to 85, and later expanders leaned CD4+.

This chain links TRBV5-1 with TRBJ2-1; TRBD2 agrees at 8 bases. The sequencing sample was made of PBMCs or a T cell subset sorted from them (not recorded which). This clonotype was obtained from an adult woman who had mild COVID-19 (a few samples of this study predate the infection). Cell type and time point are not known. The CDR3: CASSLVVSGNTRDEQFF. CDR3 nucleotide sequence: TGCGCCAGCAGCTTGGTAGTTAGCGGGAACACCAGGGATGAGCAGTTCTTC.